Presented here are 28 T cell receptor beta chains from one specimen sequenced in a study of blood T cell repertoires in COVID-19. The assay was immunoSEQ multiplex PCR, and TCRdb's table has in-frame clones only and misses some. Among about 88,000 clones listed, 70% to 90% were seen once. Material: peripheral blood. The receptors derive from a woman aged 55 to 70 with COVID-19, enrolled during active disease.

This clone was picked up a small number of times. V gene TRBV10-3 combines with J gene TRBJ1-1; a weak D match, TRBD1 (5 bases). Germline lookup yields CDR1 ENHRY and CDR2 SYGVKD. The CDR3 runs to 14 residues. Trimming stripped 2 bases from V and 5 bases from J, with 12 bases between. Written as DNA, the CDR3 is TGTGCCATCAGTGAGATCAGGGTCGGGACTGAAGCTTTCTTT. Protein sequence: CAISEIRVGTEAFF.

The chain links TRBV10-3 to TRBJ2-6, with 9 bases matching TRBD1. Germline V gene data show CDR1 as ENHRY and CDR2 as SYGVKD. The CDR3 runs to 15 residues. With 10 bases clipped from V and 2 bases from J, the junction kept 6 bases outside the gene matches. CDR3 nucleotide sequence: TGTGCCACGCAGACAGGGGGAGCTGGGGCCAACGTCCTGACTTTC. Encoded protein: CATQTGGAGANVLTF.

The J gene is TRBJ1-2, the V gene TRBV6-2 or TRBV6-3; 7 bases agree with TRBD1. V shed 6 bases and J 5 bases; nucleotides not matched to a gene: 3. Germline V gene lookup returns CDR1 MNHEY and CDR2 SVGEGT. The CDR3 has 12 residues. CDR3 in amino acids: CASSSTGYGYTF. CDR3 in DNA: TGTGCCAGCAGCTCGACAGGGTATGGCTACACCTTC.

The chain combines TRBV6-2 or TRBV6-3 with TRBJ1-1; TRBD1 matches at 9 bases. Germline V gene lookup returns CDR1 MNHEY and CDR2 SVGEGT. V was pared by 3 bases and J by 10 bases, with 15 bases of the junction left unmatched. The CDR3 is 16 residues long. The CDR3 sequence: CASSYPFTGTGRVAFF. CDR3 nucleotides: TGTGCCAGCAGTTATCCCTTCACCGGGACAGGGAGAGTAGCTTTCTTT.

The rearrangement uses TRBV12-3 or TRBV12-4 and TRBJ1-1; maybe TRBD1 (6 bases). This CDR3 region has 13 residues. V dropped 2 bases and J dropped 7 bases, with 11 bases sitting between them. The CDR3 protein is CASSLYRGGEAFF. The CDR3 DNA is TGTGCCAGCAGTTTATATAGGGGGGGTGAAGCTTTCTTT.

The chain joins TRBV4-3 to TRBJ1-5; D is uncertain. The CDR3 covers 14 residues. Per the germline V gene, CDR1 is LGHNA and CDR2 is YSLEER. Trimming took off 4 bases at V and 3 bases at J, with 10 bases between the two ends. In nucleotides, the CDR3 is TGCGCCAGCAGCCTGCGGAGATACAATCAGCCCCAGCATTTT. Translated: CASSLRRYNQPQHF.

For the CDR3, the DNA is TGTGCCAGCTCACCGCAGGGTCAGCCCCAGCATTTT. Translating gives CASSPQGQPQHF. This chain links TRBV18 with TRBJ1-5; TRBD1 might be the D (5 bases). The V gene lost 3 bases and the J gene lost 6 bases, with 6 bases spanning the gap. This CDR3 spans 12 amino acids. CDR1 is KGHSH and CDR2 is LQKENI in the germline V gene.

The chain has TRBV9 and TRBJ1-3; D ambiguous. The germline V and J ends were trimmed by 1 base and 0 bases, with 5 bases remaining between them. The CDR3 extends over 14 amino acids. The germline V gene encodes CDR1 SGDLS and CDR2 YYNGEE. The DNA of the CDR3 is TGTGCCAGCAGCGTACAATCCTCTGGAAACACCATATATTTT. It translates to CASSVQSSGNTIYF.

The rearrangement links TRBV21-1 to TRBJ2-4; the D call in the table, TRBD1, was not verified against the DNA. TRBV21-1 is designated a pseudogene. The CDR3 extends over 15 amino acids. The CDR3 nucleotides read TGTGCCAGCAGCGACGACAGGGGGCACAAAAACATTCAGTACTTC. The encoded protein is CASSDDRGHKNIQYF.

The V gene is TRBV21-1, the J gene TRBJ1-6; the DNA was not compared with TRBD1, the D call given in the table. TRBV21-1 is listed as a pseudogene. The CDR3 is 14 residues long. The DNA for the CDR3 is TGTGCCAGCAGCAAAGGAGACAGTAATTCACCCCTCCACTTT. This encodes CASSKGDSNSPLHF.

The chain has TRBV30 and TRBJ1-1; 8 bases are a match to TRBD1. Germline CDR1 reads GTSNPN; CDR2 reads SVGIG (reference sequence). The V segment lost 4 bases and the J segment 7 bases; nucleotides outside the gene matches: 8. CDR3 length equals 13 residues. The CDR3 sequence is CAWKIRGLVEAFF. The CDR3 DNA is TGTGCCTGGAAAATCAGGGGGCTGGTTGAAGCTTTCTTT. Looking up the rest from reference TRBV30 and TRBJ1-1 gives the full variable domain: SQTIHQWPATLVQPVGSPLSLECTVEGTSNPNLYWYRQAAGRGLQLLFYSVGIGQISSEVPQNLSASRPQDRQFILSSKKLLLSDSGFYLCAWKIRGLVEAFFGQGTRLTVV.

The genes are TRBV19 and TRBJ2-7; 7 bases align to TRBD1. With V trimmed by 9 bases and J by 3 bases, 8 bases remained unmatched. CDR3 length equals 13 residues. The V gene's germline CDR1 is LNHDA and CDR2 SQIVND (reference sequence). The CDR3 DNA reads TGTGCCAGCAGCCGGGACAGCATCTACGAGCAGTACTTC. It specifies CASSRDSIYEQYF.

The rearrangement joins TRBV6-6 to TRBJ2-7; 8 bases agree with TRBD2. Germline V gene data show CDR1 as MNHNY and CDR2 as SVGAGI (reference sequence). The CDR3 is 13 amino acids. With V trimmed by 7 bases and J by 4 bases, 6 bases remained unmatched. The DNA for the CDR3 is TGTGCCAGCACCCCCTCGGGGGGGTACGAGCAGTACTTC. It specifies CASTPSGGYEQYF.

This clone came up a few times. The rearrangement joins TRBV5-1 to TRBJ2-7, with D possibly TRBD1 on 6 matching bases. The CDR3 is made up of 14 amino acids. Trimming removed 4 bases at V and 6 bases at J, with 17 bases between. Germline lookup yields CDR1 SGHRS and CDR2 YFSETQ. The CDR3 spells CASSRGQNQAEQYF. Written as DNA, the CDR3 is TGCGCCAGCAGCCGAGGACAGAATCAAGCCGAGCAGTACTTC.

The rearrangement joins TRBV18 to TRBJ2-7; 14 bases match TRBD2. The CDR3 has 17 residues. Germline trimming cut 3 bases from V and 1 base from J; bases unmatched to any gene: 5. CDR1 KGHSH and CDR2 LQKENI come from the germline V gene. The CDR3 DNA reads TGTGCCAGCTCACCGGGACTAGCGGGGGAAAATTCCTACGAGCAGTACTTC. Protein product: CASSPGLAGENSYEQYF.

The chain is built from TRBV4-1 and TRBJ2-3; D is unclear. Germline assignment: CDR1 MGHRA and CDR2 YSYEKL. V was trimmed by 4 bases and J by 6 bases, leaving 17 bases between them. The CDR3 contains 15 residues. The CDR3 loop reads CASSLIGLSPDTQYF. In DNA, the CDR3 is TGCGCCAGCAGCCTCATTGGGCTTTCCCCGGATACGCAGTATTTT.

The chain has TRBV19 and TRBJ1-1; 10 bases map to TRBD1. The V gene end was trimmed by 6 bases and the J gene end by 5 bases; junction bases not matched to a gene: 9. CDR1 and CDR2 from the germline V gene are LNHDA and SQIVND (reference sequence). This CDR3 region has 15 residues. The CDR3 nucleotides are TGTGCCAGTAGGGGAGCGGACAGGGGGTTGACTGAAGCTTTCTTT. Translating gives CASRGADRGLTEAFF.

The genes are TRBV7-2 and TRBJ1-2, with 7 nucleotides matching TRBD1. CDR3 length: 13 residues. The J segment lost 6 bases and the V segment lost 6 bases, leaving 7 bases of the junction unmatched. CDR1 and CDR2 from the germline V gene are SGHTA and FQGNSA. The CDR3 reads CASRSQGIDGYTF. CDR3 DNA: TGTGCCAGCAGATCACAGGGGATCGATGGCTACACCTTC.

V usage is TRBV27 and J usage is TRBJ1-2; D remains ambiguous. The CDR3 totals 16 residues. Germline assignment: CDR1 MNHEY and CDR2 SMNVEV (reference sequence). Trimming pared 5 bases from V and 2 bases from J, leaving 18 bases between. For the CDR3, the DNA is TGTGCCAGCAGTCCGAGCCACCATTCGGGGAACTATGGCTACACCTTC. Its translation is CASSPSHHSGNYGYTF.

The chain carries TRBV5-1 and TRBJ2-5; D is uncertain. The germline V and J ends were trimmed by 0 bases and 5 bases, with 8 bases remaining between them. This CDR3 has 13 residues. The V gene's germline CDR1 is SGHRS and CDR2 YFSETQ. DNA for the CDR3: TGCGCCAGCAGCTTGGGGAGCTTGGAGACCCAGTACTTC. Protein sequence: CASSLGSLETQYF. Based on the CDR3 plus reference TRBV5-1 and TRBJ2-5, the full variable domain is KAGVTQTPRYLIKTRGQQVTLSCSPISGHRSVSWYQQTPGQGLQFLFEYFSETQRNKGNFPGRFSGRQFSNSRSEMNVSTLELGDSALYLCASSLGSLETQYFGPGTRLLVL.

This clone was counted ten times or more. V is TRBV14 and J is TRBJ2-7, with TRBD1 matching 9 bases. Germline V CDR1 and CDR2: SGHDN, FVKESK. Germline trimming cut 5 bases from V and 3 bases from J; bases unmatched to any gene: 8. This CDR3 comprises 15 residues. The CDR3 region has the DNA TGTGCCAGCAGCGACCACCGGGACAGGGTCTACGAGCAGTACTTC. Amino acids: CASSDHRDRVYEQYF.

The rearrangement uses TRBV7-9 and TRBJ1-2; 7 bases match TRBD1. The CDR3 runs 14 residues. V shed 6 bases, J shed 3 bases, and the junction held 7 bases outside the gene matches. CDR1 and CDR2 from the germline V gene are SEHNR and FQNEAQ (reference sequence). The CDR3 is CASRPDRLDYGYTF. The CDR3 nucleotides read TGTGCCAGCAGACCGGACAGGCTCGACTATGGCTACACCTTC.

The genes are TRBV7-3 and TRBJ2-6; 7 bases line up with TRBD1. The CDR3 is made up of 17 amino acids. Per germline, CDR1 SGHTA and CDR2 FQGTGA. Trimming at V came to 5 bases and at J to 0 bases, leaving 7 bases not matched to a gene. This CDR3 reads CASSAGQVYSGANVLTF. CDR3 DNA sequence: TGTGCCAGCAGCGCCGGACAGGTGTACTCTGGGGCCAACGTCCTGACTTTC.

J is TRBJ2-2 and V is TRBV3-1 (or the pseudogene TRBV3-2); D is unclear. V gave up 1 base and J gave up 6 bases, with 9 bases separating them. CDR1 and CDR2 (germline): LGHDT, YNNKEL (reference sequence). The CDR3 has 14 residues. The CDR3 sequence is CASSQGLPAGELFF. The CDR3 coding sequence is TGTGCCAGCAGCCAAGGACTTCCCGCCGGGGAGCTGTTTTTT.

CDR3 nucleotides: TGCGCCAGCAGCCAGCTGACAGGGTCGGATTCACCCCTCCACTTT. Translating it yields CASSQLTGSDSPLHF. This rearrangement joins TRBV4-3 to TRBJ1-6; 7 bases fit TRBD1. The length of the CDR3 is 15 residues. The trim removed 3 bases at V and 8 bases at J, leaving 7 bases unmatched. The germline CDR1 and CDR2 sequences are LGHNA and YSLEER.

This chain joins TRBV5-1 and TRBJ2-3; 12 bases map to TRBD1. Germline V gene sequence: CDR1 SGHRS, CDR2 YFSETQ. CDR3 length: 15 residues. The trim removed 4 bases at V and 6 bases at J, leaving 6 bases unmatched. The CDR3 DNA is TGCGCCAGCAGCAACCGGGACAGGGGGCGGGATACGCAGTATTTT. Protein sequence: CASSNRDRGRDTQYF. The variable domain in full, completed from reference TRBV5-1 and TRBJ2-3, reads KAGVTQTPRYLIKTRGQQVTLSCSPISGHRSVSWYQQTPGQGLQFLFEYFSETQRNKGNFPGRFSGRQFSNSRSEMNVSTLELGDSALYLCASSNRDRGRDTQYFGPGTRLTVL.

The chain couples TRBV15 to TRBJ1-3; D is possibly TRBD1 (5 bases). CDR3 length: 14 amino acids. Trimming shortened V by 2 bases and J by 4 bases, and 9 bases separated the two germline ends. Germline loops: CDR1 LNHNV, CDR2 YYDKDF (reference sequence). CDR3 sequence (DNA): TGTGCCACCAGCAGACAGGGATTCGGAAACACCATATATTTT. Translation gives CATSRQGFGNTIYF.

The genes are TRBV10-3 and TRBJ1-3; D not certain. There are 14 residues in the CDR3. Germline values: CDR1 ENHRY, CDR2 SYGVKD. Trimming removed 0 bases at V and 2 bases at J, with 5 bases between. CDR3 DNA sequence: TGTGCCATCAGTGAGTCAACGGCTGGAAACACCATATATTTT. As protein: CAISESTAGNTIYF.